This T cell receptor (beta chain) was observed in a study of identical twins (dated by TCRdb to the mid-2010s). Notes on the research overall: To test whether fetal clonotypes persist, the study used deep sequencing on TCR alpha and beta repertoires from monozygotic twins, unrelated adults of various ages, and cord blood. Replicate twin experiments were performed at different times using different library preparation protocols to rule out contamination.

All donors were healthy Caucasians. The twin cohort comprised three pairs of female monozygotic twins, all aged about 18 to 29 years. RNA for TCR libraries was isolated from peripheral blood mononuclear cells. Results the study describes overall, beyond this receptor: Excess twin sharing in beta out-of-frame sequences was weaker because fewer shared sequences lowered the signal-to-noise ratio. Because the same donors could not be followed over many years, the conclusions relied on cross-sectional statistical analysis. Fewer insertions were carried by abundant cord blood beta clonotypes; a weaker similar trend was observed in young adult naive repertoires, while no such trend was observed in memory repertoires. Invariant T cells such as MAIT and iNKT could partly confound zero-insertion analyses, though diverse VJ usage argued against this for most clonotypes. Compared with coincidental sharing between unrelated individuals, out-of-frame TCR alpha sequences shared between twins showed an excess of sequences with low generation probability. Out-of-frame TCR alpha sharing in monozygotic twins was systematically underestimated by recombination models, whereas sharing between unrelated individuals was in agreement with the recombination models.

V is shortened by 0 bases, J by 6 bases, and the region joining them spans 13 bases. Measured from the cysteine to the phenylalanine, the CDR3 is 15 residues long. Only the CDR3 part of the read is kept: 45 bases, read in frame from the first base. Taken from the germline V gene, the CDR1 and CDR2 loops are SGDLS and YYNGEE. Libraries were constructed by 5' RACE. Data came from an Illumina HiSeq 2000. Template switching added a universal primer binding site, and the final cDNA carried a unique molecular identifier that allowed TCR cDNA molecules to be counted accurately. Specific primers in the conserved constant-segment region were used to synthesize first-strand cDNA for TCR alpha and beta chains. To control for contamination, every cDNA library carried two barcodes: a SMART-Mk sample barcode plus Illumina barcodes. TruSeq adapter sequences and Illumina sample barcodes were added in two successive PCR steps. Sequencing of the TCR alpha and beta cDNA libraries was done on the Illumina HiSeq platform using custom primers. In the paper's pipeline: MiGEC processed the raw reads to extract unique molecular identifiers, while MiXCR was used to determine the CDR3 positions. Recombination models were inferred per individual with the repgenHMM and IGoR tools using an EM algorithm. The analysis of shared clonotypes was done with the tcR package in R, with sharing normalized by the product of cloneset sizes. Out-of-frame nonproductive sequences were analyzed to study raw recombination free of thymic and clonal selection effects. The public reads were quality trimmed at Q25 with fastp and then assembled into clones with MiXCR by TCRdb, keeping productive beta chains. CDR3 protein sequences are deduplicated, and each keeps its most common genes and DNA. TCRdb's processing, not the authors' own work, is the source of the V and J calls. A total of nearly 900,000 distinct CDR3 sequences appear in this sample, more than 9% of them only once. Around 1.5% of the sample goes to the ten largest clones.

This clonotype showed up just once. The clone's antigen remains unknown. No much larger clone is present one base from it, and per-base qualities are unavailable. One read alone is a weak basis. These data were likewise used in another study, on yellow fever vaccine responses in identical twins. Drawing on the second study: The T cell response to vaccination in identical twins was reported by the authors to appear partly convergent and partly personalized. The study precisely tracked vaccine-responding T cell clones in identical twins.

This clonotype was obtained from a young woman in good health. The chain links TRBV9 with TRBJ2-1; the D element could tentatively be TRBD1 or TRBD2, as 6 bases agree for each. Sequencing was performed on PBMCs. The CDR3 protein sequence reads: CASSVEGGEGNEQFF. DNA sequence: TGTGCCAGCAGCGTAGAGGGGGGAGAGGGCAATGAGCAGTTCTTC.